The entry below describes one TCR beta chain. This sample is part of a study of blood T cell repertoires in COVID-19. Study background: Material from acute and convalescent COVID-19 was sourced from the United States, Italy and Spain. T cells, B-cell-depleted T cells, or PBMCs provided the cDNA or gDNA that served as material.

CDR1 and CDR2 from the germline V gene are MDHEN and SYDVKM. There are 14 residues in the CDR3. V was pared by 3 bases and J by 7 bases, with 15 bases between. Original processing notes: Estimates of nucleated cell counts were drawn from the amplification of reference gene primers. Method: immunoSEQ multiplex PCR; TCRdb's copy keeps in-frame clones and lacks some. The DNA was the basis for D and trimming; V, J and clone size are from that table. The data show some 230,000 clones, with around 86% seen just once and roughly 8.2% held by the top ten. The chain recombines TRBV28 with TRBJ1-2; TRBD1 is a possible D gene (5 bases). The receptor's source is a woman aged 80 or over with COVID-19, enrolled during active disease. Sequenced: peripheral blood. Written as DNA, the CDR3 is TGTGCCAGCAGTTTGGGGCAGCAAGTAGGTGGCTACACCTTC. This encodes CASSLGQQVGGYTF.